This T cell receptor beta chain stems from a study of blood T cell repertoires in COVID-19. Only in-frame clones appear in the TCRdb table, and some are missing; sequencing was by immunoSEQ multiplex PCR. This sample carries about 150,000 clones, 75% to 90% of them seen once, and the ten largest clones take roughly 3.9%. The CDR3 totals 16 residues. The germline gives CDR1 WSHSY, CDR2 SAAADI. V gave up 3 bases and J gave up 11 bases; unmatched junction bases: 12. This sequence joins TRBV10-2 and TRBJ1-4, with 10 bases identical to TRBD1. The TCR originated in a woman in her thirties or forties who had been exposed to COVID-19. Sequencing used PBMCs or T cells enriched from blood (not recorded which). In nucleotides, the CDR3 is TGCGCCAGCAGTGACCTATTCGACAGGGGGCCGTGGAAACTGTTTTTT. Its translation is CASSDLFDRGPWKLFF.